The next 9 T cell receptor beta chains were all read from a single sample in a study of shared clonotypes between healthy human individuals. The repertoire was sequenced with immunoSEQ multiplex PCR; TCRdb's copy has only in-frame clones and lacks some. The sample lists about 680,000 clones, roughly 70% occurring once. Sequenced input: memory CD4+ T cells sorted from blood. Subset given: CD45RA-negative fraction. These receptors were taken from a woman aged 30 to 39 in good health.

This clone was counted many times. The rearrangement uses TRBV10-3 and TRBJ2-1, with D possibly matching TRBD2 (5 bases). Trimming pared 4 bases from V and 4 bases from J, leaving 11 bases between. The CDR3 runs 14 residues. The V gene's germline CDR1 is ENHRY and CDR2 SYGVKD. The CDR3 reads CAISGSVAYNEQFF. The CDR3 nucleotides read TGTGCCATCAGTGGTAGCGTGGCATACAATGAGCAGTTCTTC.

The rearrangement links TRBV11-2 to TRBJ1-1; TRBD1 might be the D (6 bases). Germline loops: CDR1 SGHAT, CDR2 FQNNGV. V shed 6 bases and J shed 10 bases, with 18 bases lying between them. The CDR3 is made up of 13 amino acids. DNA of the CDR3: TGTGCCAGCAGTCAAGGGGGGGGCCCTGGAGCTTTCTTT. This encodes CASSQGGGPGAFF.

The chain couples TRBV4-2 to TRBJ1-2, with D perhaps matching TRBD1 (6 bases). The germline CDR1 and CDR2 sequences are LGHNA and YNFKEQ. The CDR3 length is 15 residues. V gave up 4 bases and J gave up 0 bases, with 12 bases separating them. The CDR3 coding sequence is TGTGCCAGCAGCCCCCGGGACAACACTAACTATGGCTACACCTTC. The encoded protein is CASSPRDNTNYGYTF.

V gene TRBV19 combines with J gene TRBJ1-3; D ambiguous. CDR3 size: 14 residues. CDR1 and CDR2 from the germline V gene are LNHDA and SQIVND (reference sequence). V was pared by 5 bases and J by 1 base, with 9 bases between. This CDR3 is CASSRAGSGNTIYF. The CDR3 DNA reads TGTGCCAGTAGTCGGGCCGGTTCTGGAAACACCATATATTTT.

The chain joins TRBV7-9 to TRBJ1-1; D gene ambiguous. Germline CDR1 reads SEHNR; CDR2 reads FQNEAQ (reference sequence). This CDR3 spans 14 amino acids. V lost 5 bases and J 4 bases, leaving 14 bases between the germline ends. CDR3 sequence (DNA): TGTGCCAGCAGCCGAGGGTCTTTGAGCACTGAAGCTTTCTTT. Encoded protein: CASSRGSLSTEAFF.

The V and J genes are TRBV7-3 and TRBJ2-1; D not certain. The CDR3 runs 15 residues. CDR1 is SGHTA and CDR2 is FQGTGA in the germline V gene. V lost 2 bases, J lost 3 bases, and 11 bases lay in between. The CDR3 DNA sequence: TGTGCCAGCAGCTTACGTCGGGCCCTCTACAATGAGCAGTTCTTC. Translated: CASSLRRALYNEQFF. The full variable domain, rest sourced from reference TRBV7-3 and TRBJ2-1, is GAGVSQTPSNKVTEKGKYVELRCDPISGHTALYWYRQSLGQGPEFLIYFQGTGAADDSGLPNDRFFAVRPEGSVSTLKIQRTERGDSAVYLCASSLRRALYNEQFFGPGTRLTVL.

J is TRBJ2-1 and V is TRBV27; possible D gene TRBD1, 5 bases. Per the germline V gene, CDR1 is MNHEY and CDR2 is SMNVEV (reference sequence). The ends were cut back, 2 bases at V and 6 bases at J, with 14 bases in the middle. The CDR3 length is 15 residues. The CDR3 DNA sequence: TGTGCCAGCAGTTTACGGCCAGGGTACGTCAATGAGCAGTTCTTC. The encoded protein is CASSLRPGYVNEQFF.

The genes are TRBV2 and TRBJ1-1, with D uncertain. CDR1 is SNHLY, CDR2 FYNNEI, per germline. V was clipped by 2 bases and J by 5 bases, with 12 bases between them. This CDR3 has 14 residues. CDR3 residues: CASSELGVDTEAFF. Written as DNA, the CDR3 is TGTGCCAGCAGTGAACTGGGCGTCGATACTGAAGCTTTCTTT.

This clone showed up just a few times. The rearrangement uses TRBV6-5 and TRBJ2-5; 8 bases align to TRBD2. The J call may be wrong; the DNA end is better matched by TRBJ2-7. The CDR3 has 15 amino acids. CDR1 MNHEY and CDR2 SVGAGI come from the germline V gene. The CDR3: CASSYRTSPYYEQYF. In DNA, the CDR3 is TGTGCCAGCAGCTACCGGACTAGCCCCTACTACGAGCAGTACTTC.